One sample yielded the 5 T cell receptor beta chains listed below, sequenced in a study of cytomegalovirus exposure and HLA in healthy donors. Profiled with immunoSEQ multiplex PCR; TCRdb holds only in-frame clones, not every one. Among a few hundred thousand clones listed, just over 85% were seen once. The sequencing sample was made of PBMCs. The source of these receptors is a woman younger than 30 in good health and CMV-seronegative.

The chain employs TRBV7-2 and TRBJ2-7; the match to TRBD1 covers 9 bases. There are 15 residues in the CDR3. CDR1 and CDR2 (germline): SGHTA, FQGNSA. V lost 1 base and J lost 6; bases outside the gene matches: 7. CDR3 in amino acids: CASSLEGTGRPEQYF. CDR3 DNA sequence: TGTGCCAGCAGCTTAGAGGGGACAGGGCGGCCCGAGCAGTACTTC.

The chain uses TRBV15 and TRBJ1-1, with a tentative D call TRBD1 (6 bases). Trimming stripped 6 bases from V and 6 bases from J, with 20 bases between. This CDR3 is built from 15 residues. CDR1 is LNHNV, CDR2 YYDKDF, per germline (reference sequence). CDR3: CATRYGGGGKAEAFF. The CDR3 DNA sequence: TGTGCCACCAGATATGGGGGGGGCGGCAAGGCTGAAGCTTTCTTT.

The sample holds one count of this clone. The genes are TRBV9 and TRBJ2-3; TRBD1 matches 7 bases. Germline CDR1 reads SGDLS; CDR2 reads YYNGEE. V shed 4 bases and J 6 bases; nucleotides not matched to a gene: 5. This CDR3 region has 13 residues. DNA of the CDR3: TGTGCCAGCAGCCTCAGGGGGACCGATACGCAGTATTTT. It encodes CASSLRGTDTQYF.

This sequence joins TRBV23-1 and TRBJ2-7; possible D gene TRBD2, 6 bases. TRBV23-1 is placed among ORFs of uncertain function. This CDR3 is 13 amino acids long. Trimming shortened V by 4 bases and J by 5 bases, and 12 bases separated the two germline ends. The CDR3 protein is CASSPQGGNEQYF. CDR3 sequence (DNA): TGCGCCAGCAGTCCCCAGGGCGGGAACGAGCAGTACTTC.

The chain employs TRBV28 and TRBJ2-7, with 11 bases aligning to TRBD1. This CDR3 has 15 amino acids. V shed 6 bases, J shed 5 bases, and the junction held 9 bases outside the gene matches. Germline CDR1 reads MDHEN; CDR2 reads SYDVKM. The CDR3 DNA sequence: TGTGCCAGCAGCTCTACCGGACAGGGGGCCCACGAGCAGTACTTC. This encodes CASSSTGQGAHEQYF.